This entry lists 26 T cell receptor beta chains sequenced from one sample in a study of molecular identifiers for immune sequencing clone quantification. TCRdb re-analysed the PCR reads in MiXCR, keeping a single row per CDR3 protein. This sample has around 100,000 distinct CDR3 sequences; over 30% occur once, and the top ten carry roughly 4.2%. The specimen sequenced was naive CD8+ T cells from blood, with Jurkat cell RNA spiked in. Stated subset: FACS-sorted CD8+CD4-CCR7+CD45RA+ naive T cells. Receptors originate from a human donor in good health. Some libraries in this study had Jurkat cell RNA spiked in.

The sample holds one count of this clonotype. A clone one base away is much larger, so this may be a read error. The chain recombines TRBV7-6 with TRBJ2-1; maybe TRBD2 (5 bases). Near its end, the DNA agrees better with TRBJ2-7, so the J call may be wrong. The CDR3 sequence is 12 residues long. From germline, CDR1 is SGHVS and CDR2 FNYEAQ. CDR3 DNA sequence: TGTGCCAGCAGCTCCCTAGCAGGCGAGCAGTACTTC. Amino acids: CASSSLAGEQYF.

This chain joins TRBV7-9 and TRBJ1-4, with a possible D match to TRBD1 (5 bases). Between the trimmed V and J ends, which lost 8 bases and 7 bases, there was a span of 17 bases. Germline loops: CDR1 SEHNR, CDR2 FQNEAQ (reference sequence). CDR3 size: 14 residues. The CDR3 is CASGPGLGTEKLFF. The CDR3 DNA reads as TGTGCCAGCGGCCCAGGGTTGGGGACTGAAAAACTGTTTTTT.

This clonotype was observed a handful of times. The CDR3 is CASSPFDTEAFF. The CDR3 DNA follows: TGTGCCAGCAGCCCGTTTGACACTGAAGCTTTCTTT. The gene calls are TRBV7-2 and TRBJ1-1; D is uncertain. Germline CDR1 and CDR2: SGHTA and FQGNSA. V was pared by 5 bases and J by 3 bases, with 7 bases between. The length of the CDR3 is 12 residues. Full variable domain (rest looked up from reference TRBV7-2 and TRBJ1-1): GAGVSQSPSNKVTEKGKDVELRCDPISGHTALYWYRQSLGQGLEFLIYFQGNSAPDKSGLPSDRFSAERTGGSVSTLTIQRTQQEDSAVYLCASSPFDTEAFFGQGTRLTVV.

A note on this clonotype: With a much larger clone just one base away, this may be a read error. The rearrangement joins TRBV7-8 to TRBJ1-2; D remains ambiguous. V lost 3 bases to trimming and J lost 7 bases, with 21 bases between them. Per germline, CDR1 SGHVS and CDR2 FQNEAQ. The CDR3 has 16 residues. The CDR3 protein is CASSFTTPGHLGGYTF. The CDR3 DNA reads TGTGCCAGCAGCTTCACAACCCCCGGGCATTTAGGTGGCTACACCTTC.

The rearrangement links TRBV12-5 to TRBJ2-7; D unclear. There are 11 residues in the CDR3. Trimming cost V 6 bases and J 3 bases, with 6 bases left between them. Germline V gene lookup returns CDR1 LGHNT and CDR2 FRNRAP. The CDR3 sequence is CASGTGYEQYF. The CDR3 nucleotides are TGTGCTAGTGGAACGGGCTACGAGCAGTACTTC.

This chain connects TRBV19 to TRBJ1-5; a possible D gene is TRBD1 (6 bases). V shed 6 bases and J shed 3 bases, with 12 bases lying between them. The CDR3 consists of 14 residues. Germline assignment: CDR1 LNHDA and CDR2 SQIVND (reference sequence). The CDR3 protein is CASRQTGNNQPQHF. CDR3 in DNA: TGTGCCAGTAGACAAACAGGGAACAATCAGCCCCAGCATTTT.

The V call is TRBV28, the J call TRBJ2-7; 7 bases are shared with TRBD2. Germline CDR1 reads MDHEN; CDR2 reads SYDVKM. This CDR3 is 13 amino acids long. V shed 5 bases and J 5 bases; nucleotides not matched to a gene: 6. The CDR3 sequence is CASSVGRANEQYF. In nucleotides, the CDR3 is TGTGCCAGCAGTGTTGGGAGGGCCAACGAGCAGTACTTC.

The rearrangement links TRBV20-1 to TRBJ2-5; 7 positions match TRBD2. CDR1 and CDR2 from the germline V gene are DFQATT and SNEGSKA (reference sequence). With 3 bases clipped from V and 4 bases from J, the junction kept 2 bases outside the gene matches. This CDR3 has 12 amino acids. CDR3 protein: CSARGGGETQYF. In DNA, the CDR3 is TGCAGTGCTAGGGGCGGGGGAGAGACCCAGTACTTC.

This clonotype was seen ten or more times. The rearrangement joins TRBV24-1 to TRBJ2-5, with 7 bases that match TRBD2. The CDR3 runs 13 residues. V trimming: 9 bases; J trimming: 5 bases; junction bases outside the gene matches: 8. Germline V gene sequence: CDR1 KGHDR, CDR2 SFDVKD. The CDR3 reads CATCSGRSETQYF. The CDR3 DNA reads TGTGCCACCTGTTCCGGGAGGTCGGAGACCCAGTACTTC.

This clonotype occurred a few times. The chain has TRBV6-6 and TRBJ2-7; 7 bases match TRBD1. The J segment lost 0 bases and the V segment lost 7 bases, leaving 9 bases of the junction unmatched. CDR1 is MNHNY and CDR2 is SVGAGI in the germline V gene (reference sequence). The CDR3 sequence is 15 residues long. DNA for the CDR3: TGTGCCAGCAACCTGGACAGGTCGAGCTCCTACGAGCAGTACTTC. Protein: CASNLDRSSSYEQYF.

This clonotype showed up just a few times. This clone may be a read error of a much larger clone one base away. The chain recombines TRBV6-2 or TRBV6-3 with TRBJ1-1, with D maybe TRBD1 (5 bases). The CDR3 is 13 residues long. Trimming took 6 bases from V and 4 from J, leaving 12 bases between them. Germline V gene lookup returns CDR1 MNHEY and CDR2 SVGEGT. As DNA, the CDR3 is TGTGCCAGCAGGGACATACAGAGCACTGAAGCTTTCTTT. This gives the protein CASRDIQSTEAFF.

CDR3 sequence: CASSAGQVRYEQYF. In DNA form, the CDR3 reads TGTGCCAGCAGCGCAGGACAGGTCCGCTACGAGCAGTACTTC. V and J are TRBV3-1 and TRBJ2-7, with 7 bases lining up with TRBD1. Germline-derived CDR1 and CDR2 are LGHDT and YNNKEL (reference sequence). V lost 5 bases, J lost 3 bases, and 7 bases stayed unmatched. This CDR3 is 14 amino acids long.

The rearrangement links TRBV15 to TRBJ1-2, with 7 bases fitting TRBD1. Germline V CDR1 and CDR2: LNHNV, YYDKDF (reference sequence). The length of the CDR3 is 15 residues. The V segment lost 5 bases and the J segment 6 bases; nucleotides outside the gene matches: 12. The CDR3 DNA reads TGTGCCACCAGCTCGCGACAGGGCGCATACAATGGCTACACCTTC. As protein: CATSSRQGAYNGYTF.

The rearrangement links TRBV6-2 or TRBV6-3 to TRBJ2-5; D assignment may be TRBD1 or TRBD2 (6 bases each). V was trimmed by 0 bases and J by 5 bases, leaving 19 bases between them. There are 17 residues in the CDR3. CDR1 MNHEY and CDR2 SVGEGT come from the germline V gene. CDR3 amino acids: CASSYSILEQGGETQYF. In DNA form, the CDR3 reads TGTGCCAGCAGTTACTCGATTCTAGAACAGGGAGGTGAGACCCAGTACTTC.

The chain joins TRBV5-1 to TRBJ2-7; 8 bases agree with TRBD2. The CDR3 runs to 16 residues. The V gene's germline CDR1 is SGHRS and CDR2 YFSETQ. V was clipped by 5 bases and J by 0 bases; unmatched bases: 10. The CDR3 reads CASSQNPGLVSYEQYF. The DNA of the CDR3 is TGCGCCAGCAGTCAAAACCCGGGACTAGTCTCCTACGAGCAGTACTTC.

As regards this clonotype: This could be a read error, since a much larger clone is one nucleotide away. The chain carries TRBV6-5 and TRBJ2-7, with TRBD2 matching over 7 bases. The CDR3 consists of 15 residues. Germline lookup yields CDR1 MNHEY and CDR2 SVGAGI. The CDR3 loop reads CASGYSTAGVYEQYF. The CDR3 DNA is TGTGCCAGCGGTTACTCGACCGCGGGAGTTTACGAGCAGTACTTC.

This chain joins TRBV6-5 and TRBJ2-7; a weak D match, TRBD1 (6 bases). The CDR3 length is 13 residues. V shed 6 bases and J shed 2 bases, with 11 bases lying between them. Germline V CDR1 and CDR2: MNHEY, SVGAGI. The CDR3 bases are TGTGCCAGCAGCCGGACAGAGACCTACGAGCAGTACTTC. It encodes CASSRTETYEQYF.

This chain uses TRBV7-8 with TRBJ1-5; D gene unclear. V lost 7 bases, J lost 7 bases, and 11 bases lay in between. Germline assignment: CDR1 SGHVS and CDR2 FQNEAQ. CDR3 size: 12 residues. CDR3 in amino acids: CASNPPGQPQHF. Written as DNA, the CDR3 is TGTGCCAGCAACCCTCCCGGCCAGCCCCAGCATTTT.

This clonotype was observed a single time. J is TRBJ1-5 and V is TRBV28; the D is unclear. The CDR3 length is 14 residues. Trimming cost V 2 bases and J 3 bases, with 8 bases left between them. CDR1 is MDHEN and CDR2 is SYDVKM in the germline V gene. The CDR3 loop is CASSLDDNNQPQHF. The CDR3 coding sequence is TGTGCCAGCAGTTTAGACGATAACAATCAGCCCCAGCATTTT.

This clonotype showed up just once. The V and J genes are TRBV21-1 and TRBJ2-5; TRBD2 is the table's D call, not checked against the DNA. TRBV21-1 is described as a pseudogene. This CDR3 region has 18 residues. CDR3 nucleotide sequence: TGTGCCAGCAGCAAAGTTACTAGCGGGGCTACCCAAGAAGAGACCCAGTACTTC. Amino acids: CASSKVTSGATQEETQYF.

This clonotype was seen repeatedly, ten times or more. The chain carries TRBV4-3 and TRBJ1-4, with unresolved D. CDR1 and CDR2 from the germline V gene are LGHNA and YSLEER. The CDR3 is made up of 15 amino acids. Trimming stripped 1 base from V and 4 bases from J, with 10 bases between. CDR3: CASSQAGFFNEKLFF. The CDR3 nucleotides are TGCGCCAGCAGCCAAGCGGGGTTTTTTAATGAAAAACTGTTTTTT.

The chain employs TRBV19 and TRBJ2-5; tentative D call: TRBD1 (5 bases). Between the trimmed V and J ends, which lost 5 bases and 7 bases, there was a span of 14 bases. The CDR3 consists of 13 residues. Germline CDR1 is LNHDA and CDR2 is SQIVND (reference sequence). The CDR3 here is CASSSTTAWTQYF. Here the CDR3 DNA reads TGTGCCAGTAGTTCCACGACAGCCTGGACCCAGTACTTC. Full variable domain (missing parts from reference TRBV19 and TRBJ2-5): DGGITQSPKYLFRKEGQNVTLSCEQNLNHDAMYWYRQDPGQGLRLIYYSQIVNDFQKGDIAEGYSVSREKKESFPLTVTSAQKNPTAFYLCASSSTTAWTQYFGPGTRLLVL.

This clonotype was seen at least ten times. This sequence joins TRBV29-1 and TRBJ2-3; TRBD2 matches at 8 bases. V lost 4 bases, J lost 2 bases, and 11 bases stayed unmatched. CDR1 SQVTM and CDR2 ANQGSEA come from the germline V gene. This CDR3 is 16 amino acids long. The CDR3 DNA sequence: TGCAGCGTTGTCGGCCCGGCGGGACTAGACACAGATACGCAGTATTTT. Translated, it gives CSVVGPAGLDTDTQYF.

The table lists this clonotype with many counts. This rearrangement joins TRBV7-9 to TRBJ2-3; 9 nucleotides line up with TRBD2. The CDR3 consists of 15 residues. The germline gives CDR1 SEHNR, CDR2 FQNEAQ (reference sequence). V lost 3 bases to trimming and J lost 4 bases; unmatched junction nucleotides: 5. Here the CDR3 DNA reads TGTGCCAGCAGCTTTAGCGGGAGTATGTCAGATACGCAGTATTTT. This translates into CASSFSGSMSDTQYF.

To note about this clonotype: Germline and junction disagree at one end, which may indicate a read error. The chain is built from TRBV12-3 or TRBV12-4 and TRBJ2-2; D is perhaps TRBD2 (5 bases). This CDR3 comprises 13 residues. DNA for the CDR3: TGTGCCAGCAGCCATTCACCGGCCGGGGAGCCGTTTTTT. Residues: CASSHSPAGEPFF.

As concerns this clonotype: The final CDR3 position lacks the conserved phenylalanine or tryptophan, pointing to a likely read error. The gene calls are TRBV7-9 and TRBJ1-1; D gene unclear. This CDR3 has 13 residues. Germline V lookup: CDR1 SEHNR, CDR2 FQNEAQ (reference sequence). The V and J ends lost 5 bases and 3 bases respectively, with 10 bases between them. CDR3 bases: TGTGCCAGCAGCAGCACGGGCTACACTGAAGCTTTCTTA. Its translation: CASSSTGYTEAFL.